These T cell receptor beta chains were read from a single sample in a study of blood T cells in healthy people across ages. TCRdb fed the 5' RACE reads into MiXCR, producing one record per CDR3 protein. The repertoire holds about a million distinct CDR3 sequences, with 40% to 60% as singletons. The specimen was blood. All receptors derive from a man aged 25 to 40 in good health. The CDR3 runs from the conserved cysteine through the conserved F or W. The D gene is left open where the match is weak. Where a row states a size, it is once, few, many or the class of an expanded clone; other rows omit it.

d_gene,j_gene,abundance,v_gene,len,CDR3aa,CDR3nt
.,TRBJ2-7,few,TRBV10-2,14,CASSELGDSYEQYF,TGCGCCAGCAGTGAACTAGGGGACTCCTACGAGCAGTACTTC
TRBD1,TRBJ1-4,.,TRBV7-2,16,CASSRTRGQSNEKLFF,TGTGCCAGCAGCCGGACACGGGGACAGTCTAATGAAAAACTGTTTTTT
.,TRBJ2-7,.,TRBV27,13,CASSLSGICEQYF,TGTGCCAGCAGTTTATCGGGCATCTGCGAGCAGTACTTC
.,TRBJ2-5,.,TRBV7-8,17,CASSSDWPGQPKETQYF,TGTGCCAGCAGCTCCGACTGGCCCGGACAGCCCAAGGAGACCCAGTACTTC
.,TRBJ1-2,.,TRBV9,14,CASSVAGRNYGYTF,TGTGCCAGCAGCGTAGCAGGGAGAAACTATGGCTACACCTTC
TRBD1,TRBJ2-2,.,TRBV29-1,14,CSGRTGVNTGELFF,TGCAGCGGAAGGACAGGGGTGAACACCGGGGAGCTGTTTTTT
.,TRBJ2-5,.,TRBV20-1,11,CSASQPETQYF,TGCAGTGCTAGCCAGCCAGAGACCCAGTACTTC
.,TRBJ2-1,.,TRBV20-1,12,CSARNLAHEQFF,TGCAGTGCTAGAAATTTGGCCCATGAGCAGTTCTTC
TRBD2,TRBJ2-1,.,TRBV4-1,16,CASSQDKDGGVNEQFF,TGCGCCAGCAGCCAAGATAAGGACGGGGGGGTAAATGAGCAGTTCTTC
TRBD2,TRBJ2-5,.,TRBV29-1,11,CSVGLVETQYF,TGCAGCGTGGGACTAGTAGAGACCCAGTACTTC
TRBD2,TRBJ2-7,.,TRBV27,14,CASRGLAGFHEQYF,TGTGCCAGCAGGGGACTAGCGGGATTCCACGAGCAGTACTTC
.,TRBJ1-2,few,TRBV3-1,13,CASSRGSYYGYTF,TGTGCCAGCAGCCGGGGCTCTTACTATGGCTACACCTTC
.,TRBJ2-7,.,TRBV4-1,15,CASSQTSGTNYEQYF,TGCGCCAGCAGCCAGACATCCGGGACAAACTACGAGCAGTACTTC
.,TRBJ1-4,once,TRBV18,17,CASSPPISEVTNEKLFF,TGTGCCAGTTCACCACCTATCAGCGAAGTAACTAATGAAAAACTGTTTTTT
.,TRBJ1-6,few,TRBV4-3,12,CASSQDKSPLHF,TGCGCCAGCAGCCAAGACAAGTCACCCCTCCACTTT
.,TRBJ2-2,.,TRBV12-3/TRBV12-4,15,CASSLGFAVTGELFF,TGTGCCAGCAGTTTAGGGTTCGCAGTGACCGGGGAGCTGTTTTTT
.,TRBJ2-1,.,TRBV6-2/TRBV6-3,13,CASLKNEFNEQFF,TGTGCCAGCCTCAAAAACGAGTTCAATGAGCAGTTCTTC
TRBD2,TRBJ2-3,.,TRBV3-1,16,CASSPILAGWADTQYF,TGTGCCAGCAGCCCCATCCTAGCGGGGTGGGCAGATACGCAGTATTTT
TRBD1,TRBJ1-6,.,TRBV27,18,CASSLYPPGQGKSSPLHF,TGTGCCAGCAGTTTATACCCCCCGGGACAGGGGAAAAGTTCACCCCTCCACTTT
.,TRBJ1-2,.,TRBV7-3,13,CASSQAVSQGYTF,TGTGCCAGCAGCCAGGCGGTCAGCCAGGGCTACACCTTC
.,TRBJ2-5,.,TRBV27,15,CASSLAGGYDKTQYF,TGTGCCAGCAGTTTAGCCGGTGGATACGATAAGACCCAGTACTTC
TRBD2,TRBJ2-7,few,TRBV20-1,15,CSARVGGGPSYEQYF,TGCAGTGCTAGAGTGGGCGGGGGGCCCTCCTACGAGCAGTACTTC
.,TRBJ2-5,many,TRBV21-1,13,CANCRTGRQTQYF,TGTGCCAACTGTAGAACAGGGAGGCAGACCCAGTACTTC
.,TRBJ1-5,.,TRBV20-1,15,CSARTPGGQNQPQHF,TGCAGTGCTAGGACTCCTGGGGGTCAGAATCAGCCCCAGCATTTT
TRBD1,TRBJ2-1,.,TRBV5-4,15,CASSCPGQGRDEQFF,TGTGCCAGCAGCTGCCCGGGACAGGGAAGGGATGAGCAGTTCTTC
TRBD1,TRBJ1-5,few,TRBV6-2/TRBV6-3,15,CASSTGQGATQPQHF,TGTGCCAGCAGTACGGGACAGGGGGCAACTCAGCCCCAGCATTTT
.,TRBJ2-1,.,TRBV4-3,15,CASSQDRGLDNEQFF,TGCGCCAGCAGCCAAGATCGGGGTTTGGACAATGAGCAGTTCTTC
.,TRBJ2-4,few,TRBV28,13,CASSLVSMGIQYF,TGTGCCAGCAGTTTAGTCTCGATGGGGATTCAGTACTTC
.,TRBJ2-7,.,TRBV4-2,14,CASSQGDKTYEQYF,TGTGCCAGCAGCCAAGGGGACAAGACCTACGAGCAGTACTTC
.,TRBJ1-4,.,TRBV7-9,16,CASSRRKDGTNEKLFF,TGTGCCAGCAGCCGAAGAAAGGACGGAACTAATGAAAAACTGTTTTTT
TRBD1,TRBJ2-7,many,TRBV6-5,15,CASSYSPGQGYEQYF,TGTGCCAGCAGTTACTCCCCGGGACAGGGATACGAGCAGTACTTC
.,TRBJ1-5,.,TRBV2,13,CASSDKGPQPQHF,TGTGCCAGCAGTGATAAGGGACCTCAGCCCCAGCATTTT
.,TRBJ2-7,.,TRBV11-2,14,CASSLEGGNYEQYF,TGTGCCAGCAGCTTAGAAGGGGGGAACTACGAGCAGTACTTC
TRBD2,TRBJ2-1,.,TRBV6-2/TRBV6-3,15,CASSLGLAALNEQFF,TGTGCCAGCAGCCTCGGACTAGCGGCCTTGAATGAGCAGTTCTTC
.,TRBJ2-6,few,TRBV3-1,19,CASSPGRGTSLSGANVLTF,TGTGCCAGCAGCCCCGGCCGTGGGACTTCACTGTCTGGGGCCAACGTCCTGACTTTC
.,TRBJ2-6,.,TRBV6-5,13,CASSYSRANVLTF,TGTGCCAGCAGTTACTCGAGGGCCAACGTCCTGACTTTC
.,TRBJ2-3,.,TRBV7-2,14,CASSLTSPTDTQYF,TGTGCCAGCAGCCTCACTAGTCCCACAGATACGCAGTATTTT
TRBD2,TRBJ2-1,.,TRBV19,15,CASRRLAQSYNEQFF,TGTGCCAGTAGAAGACTAGCCCAATCCTACAATGAGCAGTTCTTC
.,TRBJ2-3,.,TRBV27,14,CASSLSVGEDTQYF,TGTGCCAGCAGTTTATCGGTCGGAGAAGATACGCAGTATTTT
.,TRBJ1-1,.,TRBV28,13,CASSLVGYTEAFF,TGTGCCAGCAGTTTAGTCGGGTACACTGAAGCTTTCTTT
.,TRBJ2-1,.,TRBV10-3,17,CAITDMGTGSSYNEQFF,TGTGCCATCACCGATATGGGGACTGGGAGCTCCTACAATGAGCAGTTCTTC
TRBD2,TRBJ2-1,.,TRBV29-1,17,CSVEEGRGGSSYNEQFF,TGCAGCGTTGAAGAAGGGCGGGGGGGTAGCTCCTACAATGAGCAGTTCTTC
.,TRBJ2-3,many,TRBV4-3,15,CASSPLGGGADTQYF,TGCGCCAGCAGCCCTTTGGGGGGGGGCGCAGATACGCAGTATTTT
.,TRBJ2-7,.,TRBV18,13,CASLRGASYEQYF,TGTGCCAGCTTGAGGGGCGCCTCCTACGAGCAGTACTTC
.,TRBJ2-7,.,TRBV6-2/TRBV6-3,18,CASSHGRQDSPSSYEQYF,TGTGCCAGCAGTCATGGGCGACAGGACTCCCCCAGCTCCTACGAGCAGTACTTC
.,TRBJ1-4,.,TRBV4-3,12,CASSGWGEKLFF,TGCGCCAGCAGTGGGTGGGGTGAAAAACTGTTTTTT
TRBD1,TRBJ2-5,few,TRBV29-1,11,CSVGTARTQYF,TGCAGCGTCGGGACAGCTCGGACCCAGTACTTC
.,TRBJ2-5,few,TRBV10-3,13,CAISEGNQETQYF,TGTGCCATCAGTGAGGGAAACCAAGAGACCCAGTACTTC